A single sample gave rise to the 13 T cell receptor beta chains below, sequenced in a study of control samples from healthy donors and cancer patients. Measured with immunoSEQ multiplex PCR; TCRdb has only the in-frame clones, and not every one. The sample lists 100,000 to 150,000 clones, around 90% occurring once. Specimen: blood. Every receptor here comes from a man younger than 35 in good health.

The gene calls are TRBV27 and TRBJ2-1, with TRBD1 identical over 9 bases. With V trimmed by 5 bases and J by 16 bases, 6 bases remained unmatched. The CDR3 is made up of 11 amino acids. Germline assignment: CDR1 MNHEY and CDR2 SMNVEV (reference sequence). In DNA form, the CDR3 reads TGTGCCAGCAGTAAACAGGGGGCTAACTTCTTC. Amino acids: CASSKQGANFF.

The rearrangement joins TRBV28 to TRBJ1-2; D is undetermined. This CDR3 comprises 14 residues. The V end lost 3 bases, the J end lost 7 bases, and 15 bases lay between the germline ends. Germline V gene lookup returns CDR1 MDHEN and CDR2 SYDVKM. The CDR3 spells CASSFAVRTSGYTF. The CDR3 DNA is TGTGCCAGCAGTTTCGCGGTGAGGACTTCTGGCTACACCTTC.

This chain uses TRBV7-2 with TRBJ2-5, with a tentative D call TRBD1 (5 bases). The CDR3 runs to 13 residues. Looked up from germline, CDR1 is SGHTA and CDR2 is FQGNSA. Deletions cut 1 base from V and 7 bases from J, with 10 bases between. The CDR3: CASSLEAGPTQYF. CDR3 nucleotides: TGTGCCAGCAGCTTAGAGGCAGGGCCGACCCAGTACTTC. Filled out from reference TRBV7-2 and TRBJ2-5, the complete variable domain reads GAGVSQSPSNKVTEKGKDVELRCDPISGHTALYWYRQSLGQGLEFLIYFQGNSAPDKSGLPSDRFSAERTGGSVSTLTIQRTQQEDSAVYLCASSLEAGPTQYFGPGTRLLVL.

The chain couples TRBV7-9 to TRBJ1-4, with D maybe TRBD1 (6 bases). Germline CDR1 is SEHNR and CDR2 is FQNEAQ (reference sequence). The V and J ends lost 4 bases and 5 bases respectively, with 11 bases between them. The CDR3 is 14 residues long. The CDR3 DNA reads TGTGCCAGCAGCTCCTTGCAGGGGAATGAAAAACTGTTTTTT. The encoded protein is CASSSLQGNEKLFF.

The rearrangement uses TRBV27 and TRBJ2-7; TRBD2 is a possible D gene (7 bases). The CDR3 spans 14 residues. Germline CDR1 is MNHEY and CDR2 is SMNVEV (reference sequence). The ends were cut back, 8 bases at V and 2 bases at J, with 16 bases in the middle. This CDR3 is CASPRGGLTYEQYF. Written as DNA, the CDR3 is TGTGCCAGCCCAAGGGGGGGCCTCACCTACGAGCAGTACTTC.

The chain carries TRBV6-6 and TRBJ2-1; possible D gene TRBD2, 6 bases. This CDR3 is 13 amino acids long. Per germline, CDR1 MNHNY and CDR2 SVGAGI (reference sequence). Trimming removed 0 bases from V and 9 bases from J, with 9 bases in between. CDR3 DNA: TGTGCCAGCAGTTACTCGGGGGGACCTGAGCAGTTCTTC. This codes for CASSYSGGPEQFF.

The rearrangement links TRBV10-3 to TRBJ2-3, with TRBD2 matching over 9 bases. The trim removed 4 bases at V and 6 bases at J, leaving 8 bases unmatched. The CDR3 spans 15 residues. Per germline, CDR1 ENHRY and CDR2 SYGVKD. CDR3 in DNA: TGTGCCATCAGTGGTGTCGCGGGGGGGCCTGATACGCAGTATTTT. Its translation: CAISGVAGGPDTQYF.

V gene TRBV10-3 combines with J gene TRBJ1-5; D is uncertain. The germline V and J ends were trimmed by 1 base and 0 bases, with 4 bases remaining between them. CDR3 length: 14 amino acids. Per the germline V gene, CDR1 is ENHRY and CDR2 is SYGVKD. CDR3 nucleotide sequence: TGTGCCATCAGTGAGTGGGTTAGCAATCAGCCCCAGCATTTT. Protein: CAISEWVSNQPQHF.

The chain has TRBV28 and TRBJ1-5; D possibly corresponds to TRBD1 (5 bases). The ends were cut back, 6 bases at V and 4 bases at J, with 13 bases in the middle. Germline V lookup: CDR1 MDHEN, CDR2 SYDVKM. CDR3 size: 14 residues. CDR3 DNA sequence: TGTGCCAGCAGAGCCGGGACCAAGAATCAGCCCCAGCATTTT. This sequence encodes CASRAGTKNQPQHF.

Many counts were recorded for this clone. The chain joins TRBV3-1 (or the pseudogene TRBV3-2) to TRBJ1-1; 9 bases agree with TRBD1. Per germline, CDR1 LGHDT and CDR2 YNNKEL (reference sequence). V was clipped by 6 bases and J by 1 base; unmatched bases: 12. The CDR3 loop spans 17 amino acids. In nucleotides, the CDR3 is TGTGCCAGCAGTCTCTACGGACAGGGGACTTCGAACACTGAAGCTTTCTTT. As protein: CASSLYGQGTSNTEAFF.

The chain employs TRBV7-2 and TRBJ2-7, with 8 nucleotides matching TRBD2. The CDR3 is made up of 15 amino acids. Germline CDR1 SGHTA, CDR2 FQGNSA. Trimming removed 1 base from V and 5 bases from J; junction bases left unmatched: 7. DNA of the CDR3: TGTGCCAGCAGCTTAGATGCGGGGGGTCTCAACGAGCAGTACTTC. This encodes CASSLDAGGLNEQYF. The entire variable domain, with the rest obtained from reference TRBV7-2 and TRBJ2-7, is as follows: GAGVSQSPSNKVTEKGKDVELRCDPISGHTALYWYRQSLGQGLEFLIYFQGNSAPDKSGLPSDRFSAERTGGSVSTLTIQRTQQEDSAVYLCASSLDAGGLNEQYFGPGTRLTVT.

The gene calls are TRBV7-9 and TRBJ2-3, with 8 bases matching TRBD2. Germline V gives CDR1 SEHNR, CDR2 FQNEAQ (reference sequence). The CDR3 is made up of 15 amino acids. V lost 2 bases to trimming and J lost 6 bases; unmatched junction nucleotides: 7. The CDR3 DNA sequence: TGTGCCAGCAGCTTAAACGGGCGGGAGGTGGATACGCAGTATTTT. Amino acid sequence: CASSLNGREVDTQYF.

The gene calls are TRBV19 and TRBJ2-2; the match to TRBD1 covers 10 bases. The CDR3 contains 15 residues. With 10 bases clipped from V and 3 bases from J, the junction kept 8 bases outside the gene matches. Germline V gene data show CDR1 as LNHDA and CDR2 as SQIVND (reference sequence). CDR3 DNA: TGTGCCACCCGGACCGGGACAGGGGACACCGGGGAGCTGTTTTTT. Translation: CATRTGTGDTGELFF.